Sequencing of this T cell receptor beta chain was carried out in a study of cytomegalovirus exposure and HLA in healthy donors. Study observations and caveats: It was found in a later analysis that first-cohort TCR clusters tended to co-occur in the 90 to 150 validation repertoires. Overall, roughly 150 TCR beta chains were annotated as cytomegalovirus-associated. In vitro confirmation showed three CMV-associated chains to be CMV antigen specific. Cytomegalovirus status was reportedly diagnosed by the classifier with high specificity and sensitivity.

Some clones are missing from TCRdb's copy, which holds only in-frame ones; the method was immunoSEQ multiplex PCR. The sample holds roughly 200,000 clones, roughly 86% seen once. In this sample, this clone turned up once. Its antigen is unidentified. V was cut by 3 bases and J by 1 base, with 16 bases left in between. The length of the CDR3 is 16 residues. The V gene's germline CDR1 is SGHNT and CDR2 YYREEE (reference sequence). Sample: PBMCs. V and J are TRBV5-4 and TRBJ2-5; D gene unclear. The receptor was derived from a man aged 25 to 40 in good health and CMV-seropositive. The CDR3 is CASSSKGDFPQETQYF. The DNA of the CDR3 is TGTGCCAGCAGCTCTAAGGGTGATTTTCCCCAAGAGACCCAGTACTTC.